This T cell receptor (beta chain) is from a study of shared clonotypes between healthy human individuals. TCRdb keeps only in-frame clones here, not all; method: immunoSEQ multiplex PCR. Of some 2,000,000 clones in the sample, under 97% were seen once. Sequenced input: naive CD4+ T cells sorted from blood. Subset given: CD45RA+ positively selected. The receptor comes from a man younger than 35 in good health.

The CDR3 sequence: CASENTGELFF. CDR3 nucleotides: TGTGCCAGCGAGAACACCGGGGAGCTGTTTTTT. The chain links TRBV6-5 to TRBJ2-2; D gene ambiguous. Germline loops: CDR1 MNHEY, CDR2 SVGAGI. Trimming took off 8 bases at V and 1 base at J, with 2 bases between the two ends. This CDR3 spans 11 amino acids.